The entry below gives a single TCR beta chain sequence along with its context. The target of this receptor is not known. Qualities for individual bases were not recorded, and no much larger clone is one base off. The data originate from a study of blood T cell repertoires in COVID-19 (dated by TCRdb to 2019 to 2021). For the wider study: Collaborator samples came from the United States, Italy and Spain and covered acute and convalescent phases of COVID-19. The material from the prospective study consisted of cDNA or gDNA derived from T cells, B-cell-depleted T cells, or PBMCs. HLA class I and class II types, where available, came from metadata supplied by the sample provider rather than from assay-based typing. The repertoires were released in a freely available public database intended as a resource for research on the immune response to SARS-CoV-2. Sample metadata almost always included a de-identified subject ID, COVID-19 status, age in years and sex. Subjects who had been exposed to COVID-19, were actively infected with it, or had recovered from it provided the deeply sampled blood TCRbeta repertoires that made up the dataset. Samples came from the ongoing ImmuneRACE study (first 160 participants) plus 1,254 subjects from 6 global collaborators.

V is clipped by 3 bases and J by 8 bases, and the sequence between their germline boundaries is 13 bases long. CDR1 and CDR2, per the germline V gene (reference sequence), are LNHDA and SQIVND. From its cysteine to its phenylalanine, the CDR3 spans 13 amino acids. The retained sequence is limited to the CDR3, 39 bases, with the frame set at the first base. Results and caveats for the whole study, not just this receptor: The amount of clinical and demographic metadata varied by source and participant and was provided uncurated.

Participants in the prospective study were aged about 18 to 89 years, lived in approximately 26 United States geographic areas, and enrolled through a virtual design. Cohort assignment in the prospective study relied on participant-reported clinical history from a screening survey and a study questionnaire. Each participant in the prospective study had whole blood, serum and a nasopharyngeal or oropharyngeal swab collected by mobile phlebotomists. Over a roughly 2-month period, participants in the prospective study had the option of providing additional blood draws and questionnaires. Before DNA extraction, prospective study blood samples were shipped either frozen or at room temperature. The immunoSEQ Assay, a bias-controlled multiplex PCR, was used to amplify TCRbeta CDR3 regions from genomic DNA. The study's own analysis went as follows. Within the assay, amplification of reference gene primers was used to estimate how many nucleated cells each sample contained. Sequence reads were collapsed and filtered to measure the absolute abundance of every unique TCRbeta CDR3 rearrangement. For each sample, productive Simpson clonality was calculated as the square root of Simpson's diversity index across productive rearrangements. Drawn from immuneACCESS, this table holds only the in-frame rearrangements with V and J called that TCRdb kept. Clones are partly lost; checked studies trace under half to an unresolved V gene and leave the rest unexplained. From that table come the V and J calls and clone size; the DNA was used to work out D and trimming. Across this sample there are approximately 220,000 clones, with roughly 89% seen only once. The ten biggest clones cover roughly 4% of the sample.

In this chain, TRBV19 is recombined with TRBJ1-2; confidence is insufficient to name the D gene. This clonotype was sampled from a young woman with acute COVID-19. The source material was PBMCs or T cells enriched from blood (not recorded which). Here the CDR3 is given as CASSILAGRGYTF. DNA sequence: TGTGCCAGTAGTATCCTTGCAGGTAGAGGCTACACCTTC.